The clone carrying this T cell receptor beta chain was recorded many times. Antigen specificity is unknown. CDR1 is SGHTA and CDR2 is FQGNSA in the germline V gene. The CDR3 spans 16 residues. Deletions cut 3 bases from V and 7 bases from J, with 21 bases between. The data were taken from a study of response to subunit inactivated influenza vaccine. Study-wide results and caveats: The authors put forward the suggestion that each seasonal influenza vaccination may bring in only a limited number of new T cells.

TCRdb analysed the RT-PCR reads with MiXCR anew, one entry per CDR3 protein. The data hold about 570,000 distinct CDR3 sequences, with 11% observed a single time. These same data were also listed under a study on T cells expressing NK-cell markers. That source reports: Libraries used 5'RACE template switching adding universal primer site and UMIs. Seven of the eight sequenced donors were HCMV-seropositive; one was seronegative. The share of CD8+ T cells held by dominant NKG2C+ clonotypes was about 1.0-7.5% in about six donors.

The chain uses TRBV7-2 and TRBJ1-2; D gene ambiguous. The input for sequencing was PBMCs from blood, taken on the day of vaccination. This clonotype was obtained from a man aged 50-59 years who received an inactivated influenza vaccine. This chain's CDR3 is CASSFPLLPISGGYTF. CDR3 nucleotide sequence: TGTGCCAGCAGCTTTCCCTTACTACCCATTTCGGGTGGCTACACCTTC. The full variable domain, in which reference TRBV7-2 and TRBJ1-2 provide the parts outside the CDR3, is GAGVSQSPSNKVTEKGKDVELRCDPISGHTALYWYRQSLGQGLEFLIYFQGNSAPDKSGLPSDRFSAERTGGSVSTLTIQRTQQEDSAVYLCASSFPLLPISGGYTFGSGTRLTVV.